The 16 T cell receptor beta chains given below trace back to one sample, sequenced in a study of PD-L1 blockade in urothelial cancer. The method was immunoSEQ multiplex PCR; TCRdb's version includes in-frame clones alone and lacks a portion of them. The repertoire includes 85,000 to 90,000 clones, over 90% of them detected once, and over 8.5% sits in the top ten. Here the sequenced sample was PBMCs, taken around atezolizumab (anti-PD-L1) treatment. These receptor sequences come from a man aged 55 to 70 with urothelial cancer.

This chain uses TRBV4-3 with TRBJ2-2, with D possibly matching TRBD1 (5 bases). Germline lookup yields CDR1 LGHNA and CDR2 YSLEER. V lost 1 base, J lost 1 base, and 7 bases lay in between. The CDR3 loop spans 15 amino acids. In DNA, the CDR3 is TGCGCCAGCAGCCAAGTTCAGGGGAACACCGGGGAGCTGTTTTTT. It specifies CASSQVQGNTGELFF.

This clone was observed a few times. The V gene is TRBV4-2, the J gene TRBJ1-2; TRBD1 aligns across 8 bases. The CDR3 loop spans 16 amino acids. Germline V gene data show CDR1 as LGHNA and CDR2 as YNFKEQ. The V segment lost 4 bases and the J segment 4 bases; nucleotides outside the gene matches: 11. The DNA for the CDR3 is TGTGCCAGCAGCCTACTAGGACAGGGTTCGAGCTATGGCTACACCTTC. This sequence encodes CASSLLGQGSSYGYTF.

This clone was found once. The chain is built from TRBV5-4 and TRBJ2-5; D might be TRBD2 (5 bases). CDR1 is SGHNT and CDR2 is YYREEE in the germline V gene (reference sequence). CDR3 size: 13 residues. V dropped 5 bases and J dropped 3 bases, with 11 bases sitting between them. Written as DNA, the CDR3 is TGTGCCAGCAGTATCCGGGGAAAAGAGACCCAGTACTTC. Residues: CASSIRGKETQYF.

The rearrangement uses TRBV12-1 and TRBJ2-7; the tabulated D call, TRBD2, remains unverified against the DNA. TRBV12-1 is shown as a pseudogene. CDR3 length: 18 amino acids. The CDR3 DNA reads TGTGCCAGCAGCTTTGTCTGGACTAGCGGGGGGGCCGGCTACGAGCAGTACTTC. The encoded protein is CASSFVWTSGGAGYEQYF.

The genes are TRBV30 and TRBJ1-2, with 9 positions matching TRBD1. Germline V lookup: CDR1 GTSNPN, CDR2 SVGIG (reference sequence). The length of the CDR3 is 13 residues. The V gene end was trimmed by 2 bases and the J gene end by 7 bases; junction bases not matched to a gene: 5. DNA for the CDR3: TGTGCCTGGAGTACAGGGGGCGCTTTTGGCTACACCTTC. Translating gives CAWSTGGAFGYTF.

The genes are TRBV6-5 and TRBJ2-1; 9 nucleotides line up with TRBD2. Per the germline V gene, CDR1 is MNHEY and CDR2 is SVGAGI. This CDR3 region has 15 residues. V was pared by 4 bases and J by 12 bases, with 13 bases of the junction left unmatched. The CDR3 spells CASSLSFEAGGTQFF. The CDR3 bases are TGTGCCAGCAGTTTATCTTTTGAGGCGGGAGGGACGCAGTTCTTC.

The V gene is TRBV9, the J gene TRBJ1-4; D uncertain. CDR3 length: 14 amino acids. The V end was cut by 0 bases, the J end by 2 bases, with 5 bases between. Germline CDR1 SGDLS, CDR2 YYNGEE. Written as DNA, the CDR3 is TGTGCCAGCAGCGTAGGCGGGACTAATGAAAAACTGTTTTTT. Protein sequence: CASSVGGTNEKLFF. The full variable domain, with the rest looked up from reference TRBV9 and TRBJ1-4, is DSGVTQTPKHLITATGQRVTLRCSPRSGDLSVYWYQQSLDQGLQFLIQYYNGEERAKGNILERFSAQQFPDLHSELNLSSLELGDSALYFCASSVGGTNEKLFFGSGTQLSVL.

As DNA, the CDR3 is TGCGCCAGCAGCCTTGGACAGGCCGGCACAGATACGCAGTATTTT. Translated, it gives CASSLGQAGTDTQYF. This chain uses TRBV5-1 with TRBJ2-3, with TRBD1 matching 7 bases. The CDR3 is made up of 15 amino acids. Germline V gene lookup returns CDR1 SGHRS and CDR2 YFSETQ. V dropped 4 bases and J dropped 1; count of bases not matched to a gene: 6.

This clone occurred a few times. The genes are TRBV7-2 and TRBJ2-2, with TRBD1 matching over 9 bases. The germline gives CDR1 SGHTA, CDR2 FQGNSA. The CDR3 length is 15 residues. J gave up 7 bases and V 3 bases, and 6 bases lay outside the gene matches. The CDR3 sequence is CASSFGTGNGGELFF. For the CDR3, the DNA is TGTGCCAGCAGCTTCGGGACAGGGAATGGCGGGGAGCTGTTTTTT.

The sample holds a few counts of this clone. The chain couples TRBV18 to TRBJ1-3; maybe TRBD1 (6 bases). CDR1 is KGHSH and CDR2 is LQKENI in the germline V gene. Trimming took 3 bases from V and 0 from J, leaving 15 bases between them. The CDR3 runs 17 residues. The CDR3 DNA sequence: TGTGCCAGCTCACCTGCGGGGGGCGAGGGCTCTGGAAACACCATATATTTT. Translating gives CASSPAGGEGSGNTIYF.

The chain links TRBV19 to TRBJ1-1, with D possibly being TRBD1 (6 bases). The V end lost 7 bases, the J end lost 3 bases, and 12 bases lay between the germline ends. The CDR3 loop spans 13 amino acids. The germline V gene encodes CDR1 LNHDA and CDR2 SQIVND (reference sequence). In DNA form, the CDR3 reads TGTGCCAGTACCTCAGGGGCGGACACTGAAGCTTTCTTT. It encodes CASTSGADTEAFF.

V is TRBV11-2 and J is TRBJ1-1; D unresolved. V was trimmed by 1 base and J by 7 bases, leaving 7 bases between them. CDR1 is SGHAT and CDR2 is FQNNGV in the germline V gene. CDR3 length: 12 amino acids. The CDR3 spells CASSLVGGEAFF. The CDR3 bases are TGTGCCAGCAGCTTAGTAGGCGGTGAAGCTTTCTTT.

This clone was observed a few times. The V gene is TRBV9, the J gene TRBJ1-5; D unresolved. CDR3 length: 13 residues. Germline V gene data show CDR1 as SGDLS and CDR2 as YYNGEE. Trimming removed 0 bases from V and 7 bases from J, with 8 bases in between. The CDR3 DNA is TGTGCCAGCAGCGTAGCGGGAGGGCAGCCCCAGCATTTT. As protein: CASSVAGGQPQHF.

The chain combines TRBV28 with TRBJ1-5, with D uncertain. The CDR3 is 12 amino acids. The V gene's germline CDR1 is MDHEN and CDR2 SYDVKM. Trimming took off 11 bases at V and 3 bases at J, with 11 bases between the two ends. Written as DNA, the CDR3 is TGTGCCTGGTCGGGTTTCAATCAGCCCCAGCATTTT. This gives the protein CAWSGFNQPQHF. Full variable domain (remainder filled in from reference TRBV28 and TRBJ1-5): DVKVTQSSRYLVKRTGEKVFLECVQDMDHENMFWYRQDPGLGLRLIYFSYDVKMKEKGDIPEGYSVSREKKERFSLILESASTNQTSMYLCAWSGFNQPQHFGDGTRLSIL.

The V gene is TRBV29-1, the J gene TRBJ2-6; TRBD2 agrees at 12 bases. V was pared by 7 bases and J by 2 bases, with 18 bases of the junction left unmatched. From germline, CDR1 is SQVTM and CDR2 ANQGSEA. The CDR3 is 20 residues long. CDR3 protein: CSAKCPPSPSGRAGANVLTF. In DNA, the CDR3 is TGCAGCGCAAAGTGCCCCCCGAGTCCTAGCGGGAGGGCTGGGGCCAACGTCCTGACTTTC.

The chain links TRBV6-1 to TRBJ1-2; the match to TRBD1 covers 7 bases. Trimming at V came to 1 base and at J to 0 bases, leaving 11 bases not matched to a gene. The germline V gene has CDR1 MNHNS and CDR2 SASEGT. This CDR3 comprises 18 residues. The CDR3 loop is CASSEETGSIVANYGYTF. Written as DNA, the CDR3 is TGTGCCAGCAGTGAAGAGACAGGGAGTATAGTAGCTAACTATGGCTACACCTTC.